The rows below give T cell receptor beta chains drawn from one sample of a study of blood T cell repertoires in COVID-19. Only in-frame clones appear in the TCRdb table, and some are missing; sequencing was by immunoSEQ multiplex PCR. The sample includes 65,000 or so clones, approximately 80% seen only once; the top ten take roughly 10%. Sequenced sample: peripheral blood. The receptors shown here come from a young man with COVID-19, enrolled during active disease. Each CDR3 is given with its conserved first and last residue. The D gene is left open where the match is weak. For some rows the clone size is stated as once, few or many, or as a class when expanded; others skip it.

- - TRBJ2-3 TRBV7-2 TGTGCCAGCAGCTTAGGGCATGCGGCAGATACGCAGTATTTT CASSLGHAADTQYF
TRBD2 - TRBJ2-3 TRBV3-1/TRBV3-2 TGTGCCAGCAGCCTCGTAGCGGGAGGAAGCACAGATACGCAGTATTTT CASSLVAGGSTDTQYF
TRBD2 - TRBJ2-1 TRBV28 TGTGCCAGCAGTCCGGGGACTAGAAGTATATATGAGCAGTTCTTC CASSPGTRSIYEQFF
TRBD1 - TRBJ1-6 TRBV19 TGTGCCAGTAGTACCGGGACAGGGAACTCACCCCTCCACTTT CASSTGTGNSPLHF
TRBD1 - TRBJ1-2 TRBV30 TGTGCCTGTCCAGGGGGCGACCACTATGGCTACACCTTC CACPGGDHYGYTF
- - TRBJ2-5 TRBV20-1 TGCAGTGCCAGTGGGGTTGGGGCCTCTGGGGAGACCCAGTACTTC CSASGVGASGETQYF
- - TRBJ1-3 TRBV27 TGTGCCAGCAGCGGTTTCTCTGGAAACACCATATATTTT CASSGFSGNTIYF
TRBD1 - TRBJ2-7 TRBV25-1 TGTGCCAGCAGTGTGACAGGGGGCTCGGTCGAGCAGTACTTC CASSVTGGSVEQYF
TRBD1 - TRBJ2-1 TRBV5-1 TGCGCCAGCAGCTTAGCCGGGACAGGGGTTAGAAATGAGCAGTTCTTC CASSLAGTGVRNEQFF
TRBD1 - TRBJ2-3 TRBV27 TGTGCCAGCAGAACAGGGGATGGGAATACGCAGTATTTT CASRTGDGNTQYF
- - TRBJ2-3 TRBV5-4 TGTGCCAGCAGCTTGGCCACTAGAATAGATACGCAGTATTTT CASSLATRIDTQYF
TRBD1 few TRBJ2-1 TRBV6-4 TGTGCCAGCAGCCAAGGACAGGGGAGTGTAAACGAGCAGTTCTTC CASSQGQGSVNEQFF
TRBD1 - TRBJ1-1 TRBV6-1 TGTGCCAGCAGTGGAGAACCGGGACAGGGGGCCTGGAACACTGAAGCTTTCTTT CASSGEPGQGAWNTEAFF
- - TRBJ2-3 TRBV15 TGTGCCACCAGCCGGGCAGCGGAAGATACGCAGTATTTT CATSRAAEDTQYF
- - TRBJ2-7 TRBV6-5 TGTGCCAGCAGCCCAAGTCTACTCTACGAGCAGTACTTC CASSPSLLYEQYF
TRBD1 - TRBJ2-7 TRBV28 TGTGCCAGCAGCCGAGAAGTAGGGGGCAGGTACGAGCAGTACTTC CASSREVGGRYEQYF
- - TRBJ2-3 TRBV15 TGTGCCAGAAACAAAAAGGGGGGGCGCATGGTGGCGCAGTATTTT CARNKKGGRMVAQYF
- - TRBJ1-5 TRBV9 TGTGCCAGCAGCAGGGGGGGGCAGGGTCAGCCCCAGCATTTT CASSRGGQGQPQHF
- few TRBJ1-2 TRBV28 TGTGCCAGCAGGACCGGGAGCTATGGCTACACCTTC CASRTGSYGYTF
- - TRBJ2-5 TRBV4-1 TGCGCCAGCAGCCAAGAGCCCAGCGGAGAGACCCAGTACTTC CASSQEPSGETQYF
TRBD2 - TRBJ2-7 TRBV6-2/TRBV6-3 TGTGCCAGCACCCCTCCGGGACTAGAATTGTACGAGCAGTACTTC CASTPPGLELYEQYF
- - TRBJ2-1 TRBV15 TGTGCCACCAGCAGAGTTGTAGTACGAGGCGATGAGCAGTTCTTC CATSRVVVRGDEQFF
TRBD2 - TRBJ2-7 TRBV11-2 TGTGCCAGCAGCCCCACCGGGGGGGGCAGAACTCTGGGCGAGCAGTACTTC CASSPTGGGRTLGEQYF
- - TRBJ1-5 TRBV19 TGTGCCAGTAGTTCGCCGGTAGAGCCCCAGCATTTT CASSSPVEPQHF
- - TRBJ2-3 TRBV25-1 TGTGCCAGCAGTAGGCTAGAAACAGATACGCAGTATTTT CASSRLETDTQYF
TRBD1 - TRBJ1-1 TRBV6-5 TGTGCCAGCAGTTACTCGCACAGGGGGCAGCTTGAAGCTTTCTTT CASSYSHRGQLEAFF
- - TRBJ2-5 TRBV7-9 TGTGCCAGCAGTTCAGGCCAAGAGACCCAGTACTTC CASSSGQETQYF
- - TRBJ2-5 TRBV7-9 TGTGCCAGCAGCTTAGCAGGGAGGGAGACCCAGTACTTC CASSLAGRETQYF
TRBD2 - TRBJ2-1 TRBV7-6 TGTGCCAGCAGCTCTAGCGGGACCACCTACAATGAGCAGTTCTTC CASSSSGTTYNEQFF
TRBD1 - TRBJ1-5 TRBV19 TGTGCCAGTACCCTGACAGGGGGCTACAATCAGCCCCAGCATTTT CASTLTGGYNQPQHF
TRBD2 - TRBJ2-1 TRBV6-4 TGTGCCAGCAGTGAGGCTAGCGGGAACAATGAGCAGTTCTTC CASSEASGNNEQFF
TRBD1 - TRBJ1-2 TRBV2 TGTGCCAGCAGGCCCGGACAGGGCCGAGGCTATGGCTACACCTTC CASRPGQGRGYGYTF
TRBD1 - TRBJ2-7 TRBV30 TGTGCCTGGAGTGAGGACAGGAGCTCCTACGAGCAGTACTTC CAWSEDRSSYEQYF
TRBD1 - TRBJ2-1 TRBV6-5 TGTGCCAGCAGTTACGGGACAGGCGCGTTGGGTGAGCAGTTCTTC CASSYGTGALGEQFF
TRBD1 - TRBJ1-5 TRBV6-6 TGTGCCAGCAGTCAGACAGGGGCTGAAGGGCCCCAGCATTTT CASSQTGAEGPQHF
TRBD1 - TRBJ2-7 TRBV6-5 TGTGCCAGCAGTTGGGGACAGGAATCCTACGAGCAGTACTTC CASSWGQESYEQYF
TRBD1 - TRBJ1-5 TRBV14 TGTGCCAGCAGCCGAGGACAGGGCTCAAATCAGCCCCAGCATTTT CASSRGQGSNQPQHF
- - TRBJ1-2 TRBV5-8 TGTGCCAGCAGCTTGGGCAGGCGAACTTTCTATGGCTACACCTTC CASSLGRRTFYGYTF
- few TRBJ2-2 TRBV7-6 TGTGCCAGCCGGAAGGGGGAGGGATACACCGGGGAGCTGTTTTTT CASRKGEGYTGELFF
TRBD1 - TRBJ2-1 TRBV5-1 TGCGCCAGCCGGCCCGGGACAGGAAACAATGAGCAGTTCTTC CASRPGTGNNEQFF
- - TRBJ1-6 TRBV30 TGTGCCTGGAGACCTCGAAGCACTTATAATTCACCCCTCCACTTT CAWRPRSTYNSPLHF
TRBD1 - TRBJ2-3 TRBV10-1 TGCGCCAGCAGCCGGACAGGGACAGATACGCAGTATTTT CASSRTGTDTQYF
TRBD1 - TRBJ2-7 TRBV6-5 TGTGCCAGTGGCCGGGACAGGCTCTACGAGCAGTACTTC CASGRDRLYEQYF
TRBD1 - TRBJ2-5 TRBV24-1 TGTGCCACCAGTGACGGGACAGGGCCCCTTCACAGGGAGACCCAGTACTTC CATSDGTGPLHRETQYF
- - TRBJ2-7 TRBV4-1 TGCGCCAGCAGCCAAGGAGAGGGCTATTCCTACGAGCAGTACTTC CASSQGEGYSYEQYF
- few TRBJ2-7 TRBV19 TGTGCCAGTAGTATTCGACAGGCGTCCTACGAGCAGTACTTC CASSIRQASYEQYF
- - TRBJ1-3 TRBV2 TGTGCCAGCAGTGAGACCAGGGCGTCTGGAAACACCATATATTTT CASSETRASGNTIYF
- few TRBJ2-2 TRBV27 TGTGCCAGCAGCTTAACCCCCCCTCGCGGGTTCAACACCGGGGAGCTGTTTTTT CASSLTPPRGFNTGELFF
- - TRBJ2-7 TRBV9 TGTGCCAGCAGCGTAGGAGGGGGTACCTACGAGCAGTACTTC CASSVGGGTYEQYF